This record concerns one T cell receptor beta chain sequence. The sample is drawn from a study of shared clonotypes between healthy human individuals. The method was immunoSEQ multiplex PCR; TCRdb's version includes in-frame clones alone and lacks a portion of them. The sample shows approximately 2.3 million clones, about 92% of them seen only once. The V and J ends lost 0 bases and 2 bases, in that order; junction bases with no gene match: 10. Germline V gives CDR1 SGHRS, CDR2 YFSETQ. The CDR3 is 18 amino acids. Specimen: naive CD4+ T cells from PBMCs. Subset denoted: CD45RA+ positively selected. The chain is built from TRBV5-1 and TRBJ2-3; 9 bases agree with TRBD1. The TCR was taken from a man aged 18 to 29 in good health. Some clones in this sample may be carry-over from other donors' samples. CDR3 bases: TGCGCCAGCAGCTTGGCGTCGACAGGGGGAGCTTACACAGATACGCAGTATTTT. The encoded protein is CASSLASTGGAYTDTQYF.